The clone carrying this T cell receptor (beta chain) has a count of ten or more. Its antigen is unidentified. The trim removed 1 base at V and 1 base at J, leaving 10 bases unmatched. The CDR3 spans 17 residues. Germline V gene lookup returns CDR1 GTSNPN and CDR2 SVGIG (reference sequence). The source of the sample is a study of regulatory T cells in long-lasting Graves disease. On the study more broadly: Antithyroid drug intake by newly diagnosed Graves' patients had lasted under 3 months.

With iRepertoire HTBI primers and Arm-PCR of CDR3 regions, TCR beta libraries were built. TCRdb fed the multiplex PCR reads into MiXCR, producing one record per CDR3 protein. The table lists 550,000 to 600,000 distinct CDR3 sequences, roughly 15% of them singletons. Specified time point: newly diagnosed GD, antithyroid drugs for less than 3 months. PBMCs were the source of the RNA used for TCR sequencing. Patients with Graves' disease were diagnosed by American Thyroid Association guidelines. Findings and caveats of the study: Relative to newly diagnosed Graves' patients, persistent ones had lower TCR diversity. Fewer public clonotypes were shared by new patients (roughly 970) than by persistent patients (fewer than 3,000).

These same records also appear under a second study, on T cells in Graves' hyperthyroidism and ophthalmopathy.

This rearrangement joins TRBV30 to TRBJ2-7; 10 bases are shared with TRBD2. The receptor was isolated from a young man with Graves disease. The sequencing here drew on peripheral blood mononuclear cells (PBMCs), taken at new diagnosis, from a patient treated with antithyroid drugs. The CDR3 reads CAWSATTGTSVSYEQYF. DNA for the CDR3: TGTGCCTGGAGTGCTACCACCGGGACTAGCGTATCCTACGAGCAGTACTTC.